This record covers a single TCR beta chain. Its antigen is currently unknown. CDR1 MNHEY and CDR2 SMNVEV come from the germline V gene (reference sequence). With V trimmed by 8 bases and J by 7 bases, 4 bases remained unmatched. CDR3 length: 12 residues. The assay was immunoSEQ multiplex PCR, and TCRdb's table has in-frame clones only and misses some. The table records under 200,000 clones, roughly 96% of them present only once. The record originates from a study of cytomegalovirus exposure and HLA in healthy donors. The study, taken as a whole, reports: There were 150 to 200 TCR beta chains listed as cytomegalovirus-associated. Using the classifier, cytomegalovirus status was reportedly diagnosed with high specificity and sensitivity.

The rearrangement uses TRBV27 and TRBJ2-4; 8 bases fit TRBD1. The sequence was obtained from a woman between 18 and 30 years old in good health and CMV-seronegative. Source material: PBMCs. In DNA form, the CDR3 reads TGTGCCAGCCAGGGGGCATCGAACATTCAGTACTTC. Its translation is CASQGASNIQYF.